Shown below are 24 T cell receptor beta chains from a single sample sequenced in a study of tumor and adjacent non-tumor tissue in lung cancer. TCRbeta libraries were built with three rounds of nested PCR, modified from ARM-PCR. A single record per CDR3 protein comes from TCRdb applying MiXCR to the multiplex PCR reads. The profile shows approximately 120,000 distinct CDR3 sequences, 60% to 80% of them singletons. RNA was extracted from bulk tissue without any cell sorting. This non-tumor lung sample came from over 3 cm beyond the tumor edge. The sequencing input was distant non-tumor lung tissue. All receptors come from a man aged 55 to 70 with non-small cell lung cancer.

In regard to this clonotype: One base away lies a much larger clone, so this may be a sequencing read error. This chain links TRBV5-6 with TRBJ1-6; D is unresolved. This CDR3 is 12 amino acids long. Germline-derived CDR1 and CDR2 are SGHDT and YYEEEE. Here the CDR3 reads CVSSLPRSPLHF. The CDR3 coding sequence is TGTGTCAGCAGCTTGCCTCGTAGTCCCCTCCACTTT.

In its sample, this clonotype was seen many times. The chain couples TRBV29-1 to TRBJ1-2; TRBD1 matches 7 bases. The CDR3 runs 14 residues. Germline CDR1 and CDR2: SQVTM and ANQGSEA. J gave up 7 bases and V 3 bases, and 11 bases lay outside the gene matches. The CDR3 sequence: CSVDTGQDGGGYTF. CDR3 nucleotide sequence: TGCAGCGTTGACACCGGACAGGACGGGGGTGGCTACACCTTC.

This chain uses TRBV6-4 with TRBJ2-2; D uncertain. From germline, CDR1 is MRHNA and CDR2 SNTAGT. The CDR3 extends over 15 amino acids. Trimming took 6 bases from V and 5 from J, leaving 16 bases between them. The DNA for the CDR3 is TGTGCCAGCAGAGAAAGGGCCGAGCCTACCGGGGAGCTGTTTTTT. Its translation: CASRERAEPTGELFF.

This clonotype occurred a few times. A read error may explain this, as a much larger clone is one base away. The CDR3 loop is CASSLKHPNSPLHF. CDR3 nucleotide sequence: TGTGCCAGCAGCTTGAAGCATCCTAATTCACCCCTCCACTTT. The chain has TRBV5-6 and TRBJ1-6; D unclear. This CDR3 has 14 residues. Looked up from germline, CDR1 is SGHDT and CDR2 is YYEEEE. With 1 base removed from V and 6 bases from J, the gap between germline ends came to 8 bases.

Remarks on this clonotype: At one end the junction does not follow the germline gene, possibly because of a read error. The chain uses TRBV29-1 and TRBJ1-5; D is possibly TRBD1 (6 bases). The germline gives CDR1 SQVTM, CDR2 ANQGSEA. CDR3 length: 16 amino acids. CDR3 loop: CSLRLGGQGVNQPQHF. As DNA, the CDR3 is TGTAGCCTCCGGCTGGGGGGCCAGGGAGTCAATCAGCCCCAGCATTTT.

As to this clonotype: A much larger clone differs from this one at a single base, so this may be a read error. The chain uses TRBV12-3 or TRBV12-4 and TRBJ2-5; 11 nucleotides agree with TRBD2. The CDR3 has 14 residues. This chain's CDR3 is CTSSLAGGRETQYF. CDR3 in DNA: TGTACCAGCAGTTTAGCGGGGGGGCGTGAGACCCAGTACTTC.

This clonotype was observed at least ten times. The chain has TRBV6-5 and TRBJ1-1; 8 bases match TRBD1. The V and J ends lost 6 bases and 3 bases, in that order; junction bases with no gene match: 6. Germline loops: CDR1 MNHEY, CDR2 SVGAGI. There are 14 residues in the CDR3. The CDR3 loop reads CASRDRASYTEAFF. The CDR3, as DNA: TGTGCCAGCAGGGACAGGGCTTCGTACACTGAAGCTTTCTTT.

This clonotype has a count of ten or more. J is TRBJ1-3 and V is TRBV12-3 or TRBV12-4, with TRBD1 identical over 7 bases. The CDR3 consists of 14 residues. The trim removed 6 bases at V and 4 bases at J, leaving 6 bases unmatched. CDR3 residues: CASSPRTGGNTIYF. CDR3 nucleotides: TGTGCCAGCAGCCCCAGGACAGGAGGAAACACCATATATTTT.

This clonotype was observed at least ten times. V gene TRBV10-2 combines with J gene TRBJ2-1; a possible D gene is TRBD2 (5 bases). V was shortened by 4 bases and J by 6 bases, with 10 bases between the two germline ends. The CDR3 runs to 13 residues. Germline CDR1 and CDR2: WSHSY and SAAADI. CDR3 in DNA: TGCGCCAGCAGTGGAGACTACTTCAATGAGCAGTTCTTC. Its translation is CASSGDYFNEQFF.

The chain carries TRBV4-3 and TRBJ2-7; no clear D gene. In germline, CDR1 is LGHNA, CDR2 YSLEER. Trimming shortened V by 2 bases and J by 9 bases, and 11 bases separated the two germline ends. The CDR3 length is 12 residues. CDR3: CASSQIGSLQYF. In DNA, the CDR3 is TGCGCCAGCAGCCAAATCGGGTCGCTGCAGTACTTC.

Concerning this clonotype itself: A read error may be the cause here, since a much bigger clone is one base away. The chain recombines TRBV28 with TRBJ1-5, with TRBD1 as a possible D gene (6 bases). The CDR3 totals 15 residues. V was pared by 6 bases and J by 4 bases, with 16 bases between. Germline V CDR1 and CDR2: MDHEN, SYDVKM. CDR3 nucleotides: TGTGCCAGCAGCTCTGACAGGACTCTTAATCAGCCCCAGCATTTT. It is translated as CASSSDRTLNQPQHF.

This clonotype was counted between two and nine times. This chain uses TRBV5-1 with TRBJ1-1; 10 nucleotides align to TRBD1. The CDR3 consists of 16 residues. CDR1 is SGHRS, CDR2 YFSETQ, per germline. Germline trimming cut 4 bases from V and 1 base from J; bases unmatched to any gene: 7. The CDR3 region is CASSTTGQGGNTEAFF. CDR3 DNA sequence: TGCGCCAGCAGCACCACCGGACAGGGGGGGAACACTGAAGCTTTCTTT.

Turning to this clonotype: Sequence at one end of the junction differs from germline and may be a read error. The chain is built from TRBV7-8 and TRBJ1-2; D is ambiguous. This CDR3 region has 14 residues. Looked up from germline, CDR1 is SGHVS and CDR2 is FQNEAQ. CDR3 bases: TGTGCCAGCAGCTTACGAGACGCCACCTATGGCGACACCTTC. Residues: CASSLRDATYGDTF.

This clonotype was picked up many times. The chain recombines TRBV6-5 with TRBJ2-1; D unclear. The CDR3 sequence is 15 residues long. V was cut by 7 bases and J by 0 bases, with 13 bases left in between. Germline CDR1 is MNHEY and CDR2 is SVGAGI. CDR3 sequence (DNA): TGTGCCAGCAAACCCCTGGCAGGCTCCTACAATGAGCAGTTCTTC. Translation gives CASKPLAGSYNEQFF.

About this clonotype itself: This may arise from a read error, as a much more abundant clone is one base away. V is TRBV5-4 and J is TRBJ2-3; 9 nucleotides align to TRBD1. The CDR3 has 15 residues. CDR1 and CDR2 from the germline V gene are SGHNT and YYREEE (reference sequence). The CDR3 here is CVSSIRRQGADTQYF. DNA for the CDR3: TGTGTCAGCAGCATCCGGAGACAGGGGGCAGATACGCAGTATTTT.

This clonotype was counted a single time. A much larger clone is a single base away; this may be a read error. The rearrangement joins TRBV5-1 to TRBJ2-1, with D possibly being TRBD1 (6 bases). This CDR3 is 15 amino acids long. Looked up from germline, CDR1 is SGHRS and CDR2 is YFSETQ. Here the CDR3 DNA reads TGCGCCAGCAGCGGCCAGACAGGCAGCTACAATGAGCGGTTCTTC. This encodes CASSGQTGSYNERFF.

On this clonotype itself: Mismatch with germline at one junction end may stem from a read error. CDR3 protein: CASTGTGGSYNEQFF. CDR3 in DNA: TGTGCCAGCACCGGGACAGGGGGCTCCTATAATGAGCAGTTCTTC. The J gene is TRBJ2-1, the V gene TRBV19; 12 nucleotides line up with TRBD1. The CDR3 consists of 15 residues. CDR1 is LNHDA, CDR2 SQIVND, per germline (reference sequence).

This clonotype was seen only once. A junction end diverges from the germline sequence, so it may reflect a read error. The J gene is TRBJ2-1, the V gene TRBV11-2, with a tentative D call TRBD2 (5 bases). Germline V gene data show CDR1 as SGHAT and CDR2 as FQNNGV. The CDR3 spans 16 residues. The CDR3 here is CASSLSAGMPSIDQFF. The CDR3 nucleotides are TGTGCTAGCAGCTTATCGGCGGGTATGCCAAGCATTGATCAGTTCTTC.

This clonotype appeared many times. Since a much larger clone is just one base distant, this may be a read error. V gene TRBV11-3 combines with J gene TRBJ2-4; TRBD1 might be the D (5 bases). The length of the CDR3 is 13 residues. Germline CDR1 SGHNT, CDR2 YENEEA. V lost 0 bases and J 6 bases, leaving 6 bases between the germline ends. The CDR3 bases are TGTGCCAGCAGCTTAGATGGGGCAAACATTCAGTACTTC. This encodes CASSLDGANIQYF.

With regard to this clonotype: Just one base apart from a much larger clone, this may be a read error. The gene calls are TRBV6-6 and TRBJ2-1, with D unresolved. CDR3 length: 13 residues. The V gene's germline CDR1 is MNHNY and CDR2 SVGAGI (reference sequence). Trimming pared 0 bases from V and 8 bases from J, leaving 8 bases between. CDR3 protein: CASSYSPYYEQFF. The DNA for the CDR3 is TGTGCCAGCAGTTACTCTCCTTACTATGAGCAGTTCTTC.

With respect to this clonotype: One junction end disagrees with the germline gene, perhaps due to a read error. The rearrangement uses TRBV20-1 and TRBJ2-2; TRBD1 matches at 7 bases. The CDR3 is 14 residues long. The germline CDR1 and CDR2 sequences are DFQATT and SNEGSKA (reference sequence). This chain's CDR3 is CIASRTGNTGELFF. CDR3 nucleotides: TGCATTGCTAGCAGGACAGGGAACACCGGGGAGCTGTTTTTT.

This clonotype was counted at least ten times. In DNA, the CDR3 is TGCGCCAGCAGGTATACAGGGTTTAATTCACCCCTCCACTTT. This gives the protein CASRYTGFNSPLHF. This chain uses TRBV5-1 with TRBJ1-6; D possibly corresponds to TRBD1 (6 bases). V shed 5 bases and J shed 6 bases, with 12 bases lying between them. Germline V gene lookup returns CDR1 SGHRS and CDR2 YFSETQ. The CDR3 runs 14 residues.

The rearrangement joins TRBV7-8 to TRBJ2-1; 11 bases fit TRBD1. The germline V gene encodes CDR1 SGHVS and CDR2 FQNEAQ. The CDR3 has 17 residues. V shed 8 bases and J 0 bases; nucleotides not matched to a gene: 9. CDR3 DNA: TGTGCCAGCTACTTAAGGGGACAGGGGGGCTCCTACAATGAGCAGTTCTTC. It yields the protein CASYLRGQGGSYNEQFF.

In regard to this clonotype: One junction end does not reproduce the germline sequence, and a read error may be involved. J is TRBJ2-5 and V is TRBV11-2; perhaps TRBD2 as D (5 bases). The CDR3 loop spans 15 amino acids. Germline CDR1 reads SGHAT; CDR2 reads FQNNGV. CDR3 DNA: TGTGCCAGCAACTTAGTCCCTCCAGGAGGAGAGACCCTGTACTTC. Translated, it gives CASNLVPPGGETLYF. Using reference TRBV11-2 and TRBJ2-5 for the parts outside the CDR3, the full variable domain is EAGVAQSPRYKIIEKRQSVAFWCNPISGHATLYWYQQILGQGPKLLIQFQNNGVVDDSQLPKDRFSAERLKGVDSTLKIQPAKLEDSAVYLCASNLVPPGGETLYFGPGTRLLVL.